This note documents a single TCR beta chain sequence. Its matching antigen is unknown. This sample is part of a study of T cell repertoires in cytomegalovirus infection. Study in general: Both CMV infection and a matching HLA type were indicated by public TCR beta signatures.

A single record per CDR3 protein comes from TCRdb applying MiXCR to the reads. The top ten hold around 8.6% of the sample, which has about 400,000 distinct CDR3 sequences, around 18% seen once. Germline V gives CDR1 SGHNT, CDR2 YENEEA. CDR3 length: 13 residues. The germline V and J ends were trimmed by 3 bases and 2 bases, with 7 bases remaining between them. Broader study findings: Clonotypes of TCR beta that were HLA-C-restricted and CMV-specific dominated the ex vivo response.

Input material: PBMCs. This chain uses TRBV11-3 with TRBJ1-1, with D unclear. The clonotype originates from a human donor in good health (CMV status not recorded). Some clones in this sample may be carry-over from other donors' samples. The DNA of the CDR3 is TGTGCCAGCAGCTTCTCGGATAACACTGAAGCTTTCTTT. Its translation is CASSFSDNTEAFF.